This T cell receptor (beta chain) emerged from a study of identifying expanded T cells in peripheral blood. Study-wide findings and caveats: Over approximately two and four weeks, about 15 and 19 clones changed, versus roughly 1.2 between replicates. Approximately two-week clone count variance significantly increased as total template count grew.

The CDR3 runs 15 residues. Germline V gene data show CDR1 as MNHEY and CDR2 as SVGAGI. The J segment lost 3 bases and the V segment lost 7 bases, leaving 8 bases of the junction unmatched. Some clones are missing from TCRdb's copy, which holds only in-frame ones; the method was immunoSEQ multiplex PCR. The sample lists about 97,000 clones; approximately 90% were seen once. About this clone itself: Its specificity is not known.

The chain carries TRBV6-5 and TRBJ1-4; 7 positions agree with TRBD1. The sample taken for sequencing was blood. This sequence was found in a person aged 18-69 years in good health. The CDR3 region is CASTLQTGPNEKLFF. In DNA form, the CDR3 reads TGTGCCAGCACTCTACAGACAGGGCCTAATGAAAAACTGTTTTTT.